The rows below give T cell receptor beta chains drawn from one sample of a study of cytomegalovirus exposure and HLA in healthy donors. Here immunoSEQ multiplex PCR was the method, and the copy in TCRdb shows in-frame clones only, minus some. The sample consists of 60,000 to 70,000 clones, around four fifths of them appearing once. Material for sequencing was PBMCs. All receptors derive from a male donor in good health and CMV-seropositive. Each CDR3 is given without its conserved first and last residue. D genes are given only for firm matches. The size entry is marked missing in some rows and otherwise reads once, few, many or a size class.

v_gene: TRBV20-1; j_gene: TRBJ1-2; abundance: -; d_gene: TRBD1; CDR3aa: RLGTGVGYT
v_gene: TRBV29-1; j_gene: TRBJ1-1; abundance: -; d_gene: -; CDR3aa: SVVPRRSGTEAF
v_gene: TRBV5-1; j_gene: TRBJ2-7; abundance: -; d_gene: TRBD1; CDR3aa: ASSSAPDRGIYEQY
v_gene: TRBV4-3; j_gene: TRBJ2-2; abundance: -; d_gene: -; CDR3aa: ASSQDRDTGELF
v_gene: TRBV7-8; j_gene: TRBJ1-2; abundance: -; d_gene: TRBD1; CDR3aa: ASTTGTGGSPNYGYT
v_gene: TRBV18; j_gene: TRBJ1-1; abundance: -; d_gene: -; CDR3aa: ASSLGGGNTEAF
v_gene: TRBV19; j_gene: TRBJ2-7; abundance: few; d_gene: TRBD1; CDR3aa: ASSTGQGLGEQY
v_gene: TRBV14; j_gene: TRBJ2-7; abundance: -; d_gene: -; CDR3aa: ASSQIRGEQY
v_gene: TRBV6-6; j_gene: TRBJ1-6; abundance: -; d_gene: -; CDR3aa: ASSYVRTSDSPLH
v_gene: TRBV5-1; j_gene: TRBJ2-5; abundance: -; d_gene: TRBD2; CDR3aa: ASSLASGGGAVRKTQY
v_gene: TRBV9; j_gene: TRBJ2-7; abundance: once; d_gene: TRBD1; CDR3aa: ASSVGPAAALEGQGRLSYEQY
v_gene: TRBV9; j_gene: TRBJ1-5; abundance: -; d_gene: TRBD1; CDR3aa: ASSRTGVYQPQH
v_gene: TRBV7-6; j_gene: TRBJ2-2; abundance: -; d_gene: -; CDR3aa: ASSLDRTPNTGELF
v_gene: TRBV7-9; j_gene: TRBJ1-1; abundance: -; d_gene: -; CDR3aa: ASSLAGGLNTEAF
v_gene: TRBV6-1; j_gene: TRBJ2-7; abundance: few; d_gene: -; CDR3aa: ASAPDYSYEQY
v_gene: TRBV14; j_gene: TRBJ1-1; abundance: -; d_gene: TRBD1; CDR3aa: ASSQQGGNTEAF
v_gene: TRBV5-6; j_gene: TRBJ1-2; abundance: -; d_gene: -; CDR3aa: ASSLDQENYGYT
v_gene: TRBV19; j_gene: TRBJ2-5; abundance: -; d_gene: TRBD1; CDR3aa: ASSLSGDSSQETQY
v_gene: TRBV19; j_gene: TRBJ2-3; abundance: -; d_gene: TRBD2; CDR3aa: ASSGPGTMSDTQY
v_gene: TRBV6-5; j_gene: TRBJ1-2; abundance: few; d_gene: -; CDR3aa: AAGRAGGYT
v_gene: TRBV7-9; j_gene: TRBJ2-7; abundance: -; d_gene: -; CDR3aa: ASSSTRSSYEQY
v_gene: TRBV7-9; j_gene: TRBJ2-3; abundance: -; d_gene: TRBD2; CDR3aa: ASSLVVRREADTQY
v_gene: TRBV6-4; j_gene: TRBJ2-2; abundance: -; d_gene: TRBD1; CDR3aa: ASRTGDTGELF
v_gene: TRBV19; j_gene: TRBJ1-2; abundance: -; d_gene: -; CDR3aa: ASSKQGAYGYT
v_gene: TRBV5-4; j_gene: TRBJ1-5; abundance: -; d_gene: TRBD1; CDR3aa: ASSFGQGAQH
v_gene: TRBV13; j_gene: TRBJ2-5; abundance: -; d_gene: TRBD2; CDR3aa: ASSPAGGMETQY
v_gene: TRBV2; j_gene: TRBJ2-7; abundance: -; d_gene: -; CDR3aa: ASSKSVDRRRGQY